This TCR beta chain was profiled in a study of blood T cell repertoires in COVID-19 (dated by TCRdb to about 2020). Turning to the overall study: Samples covering the acute and convalescent phases of COVID-19 were provided by collaborators in the United States, Italy and Spain. The material from the prospective study consisted of cDNA or gDNA derived from T cells, B-cell-depleted T cells, or PBMCs. Deeply sampled blood TCRbeta repertoires from subjects exposed to, actively infected with, or recovered from COVID-19 were included in the dataset. The repertoires were made available in a free public database intended to serve as a resource for research on the immune response to SARS-CoV-2. Samples came from the ongoing ImmuneRACE study (first 160 participants) plus 1,254 subjects from 6 global collaborators. Nearly every sample came with metadata listing a de-identified subject ID, COVID-19 status, age in years and sex. Where available, HLA class I and class II types were taken from metadata supplied by the sample provider and were not determined by assay-based typing. Study-wide findings and limitations: Clinical and demographic metadata were provided uncurated, with the amount varying by source and participant.

At the junction V is shortened by 1 base and J by 4 bases, with 11 bases in between. The germline V gene (reference sequence) provides CDR1 SGHKS and CDR2 YYEKEE. Spanning cysteine to phenylalanine, the CDR3 consists of 14 amino acids. The sequence is cut down to CDR3 DNA, 42 bases in frame from base 1. TCRbeta CDR3 regions were amplified from genomic DNA using the immunoSEQ Assay, a bias-controlled multiplex PCR. The original methods were these. The number of nucleated cells in each sample was estimated by amplification of reference gene primers within the assay. Sequence reads were collapsed and filtered to measure the absolute abundance of every unique TCRbeta CDR3 rearrangement. For each sample, productive Simpson clonality was calculated as the square root of Simpson's diversity index over productive rearrangements. TCRdb mirrors the immuneACCESS table, restricted to in-frame sequences. Some clones are absent from its copies; in checked studies, under half trace to an unresolved V gene, and the reason for the others is unknown. That table furnishes V, J and clone size, whereas the DNA furnished D and trimming. The sample has a few hundred thousand clones on record, more than 90% of them singletons. Of the sample, roughly 2.7% is held by the ten largest clones.

At one collaborating source in Seattle, patients were enrolled during active infection and were followed longitudinally through the course of disease. Collaborating institutions collected whole blood in K2EDTA tubes following their own protocols. For TCRbeta analysis, collaborators shipped samples in one of three forms: frozen whole blood, isolated PBMCs, or DNA extracted from either of those sample types. With regard to this clone: The specificity of this receptor is unknown. No base quality information exists; no much larger clone differs at one position.

The chain was built from TRBV5-5 and TRBJ1-2, with no confidently assigned D gene. The sample taken for sequencing was peripheral blood. This clonotype was obtained from a person aged 18-30 years with COVID-19, enrolled during active disease. The sequenced DNA: TGTGCCAGCAGCTTGATGGCAAGATCCTATGGCTACACCTTC. The resulting protein is CASSLMARSYGYTF.